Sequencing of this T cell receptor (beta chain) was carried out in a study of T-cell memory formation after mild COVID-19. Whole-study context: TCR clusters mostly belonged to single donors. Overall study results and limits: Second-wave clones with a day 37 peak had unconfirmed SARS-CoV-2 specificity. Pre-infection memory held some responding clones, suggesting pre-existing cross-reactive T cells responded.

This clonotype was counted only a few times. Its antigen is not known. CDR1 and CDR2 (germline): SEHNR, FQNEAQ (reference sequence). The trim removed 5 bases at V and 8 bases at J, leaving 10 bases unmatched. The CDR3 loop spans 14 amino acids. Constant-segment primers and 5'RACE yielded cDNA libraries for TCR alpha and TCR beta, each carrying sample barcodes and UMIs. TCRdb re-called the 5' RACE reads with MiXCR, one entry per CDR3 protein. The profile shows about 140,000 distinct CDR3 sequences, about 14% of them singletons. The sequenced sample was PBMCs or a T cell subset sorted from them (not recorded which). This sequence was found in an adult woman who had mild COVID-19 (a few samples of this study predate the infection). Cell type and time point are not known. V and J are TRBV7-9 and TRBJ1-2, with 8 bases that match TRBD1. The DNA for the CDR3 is TGTGCCAGCAGCAAGACAGGGGCCGAGTGGGGCTACACCTTC. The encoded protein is CASSKTGAEWGYTF.